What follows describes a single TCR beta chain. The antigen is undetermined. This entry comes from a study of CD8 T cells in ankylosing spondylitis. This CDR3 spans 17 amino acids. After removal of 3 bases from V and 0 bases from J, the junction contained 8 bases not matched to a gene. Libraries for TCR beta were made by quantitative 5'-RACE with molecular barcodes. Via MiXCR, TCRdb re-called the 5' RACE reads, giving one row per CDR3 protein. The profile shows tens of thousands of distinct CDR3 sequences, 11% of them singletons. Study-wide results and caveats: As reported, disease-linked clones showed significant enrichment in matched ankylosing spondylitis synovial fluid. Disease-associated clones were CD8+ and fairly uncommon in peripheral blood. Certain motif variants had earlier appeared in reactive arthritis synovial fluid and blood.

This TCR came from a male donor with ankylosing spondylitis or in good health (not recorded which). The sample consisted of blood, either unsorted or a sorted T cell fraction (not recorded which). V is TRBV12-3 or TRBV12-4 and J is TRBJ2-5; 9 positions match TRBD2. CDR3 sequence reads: CASSFGAGGTYQETQYF. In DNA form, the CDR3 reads TGTGCCAGCAGTTTTGGGGCGGGGGGGACTTACCAAGAGACCCAGTACTTC.